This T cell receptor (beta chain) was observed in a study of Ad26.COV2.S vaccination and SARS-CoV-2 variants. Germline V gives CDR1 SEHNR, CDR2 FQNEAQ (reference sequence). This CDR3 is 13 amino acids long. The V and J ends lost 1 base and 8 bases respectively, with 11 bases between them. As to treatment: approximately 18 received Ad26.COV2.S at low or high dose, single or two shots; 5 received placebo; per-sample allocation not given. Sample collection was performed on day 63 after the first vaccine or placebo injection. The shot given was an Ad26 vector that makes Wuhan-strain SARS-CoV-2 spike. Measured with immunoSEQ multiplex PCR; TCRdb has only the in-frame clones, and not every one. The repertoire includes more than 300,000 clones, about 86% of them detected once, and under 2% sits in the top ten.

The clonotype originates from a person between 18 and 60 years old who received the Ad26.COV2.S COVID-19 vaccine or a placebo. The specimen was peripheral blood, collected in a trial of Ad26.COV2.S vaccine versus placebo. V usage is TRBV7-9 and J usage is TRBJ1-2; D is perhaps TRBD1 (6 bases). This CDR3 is CASSLDQQGGYTF. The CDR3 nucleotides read TGTGCCAGCAGCTTAGACCAACAGGGCGGCTACACCTTC.